This TCR beta chain was sequenced in a study of blood T cell repertoires in COVID-19. The repertoire was sequenced with immunoSEQ multiplex PCR; TCRdb's copy has only in-frame clones and lacks some. Here the sample spans approximately 150,000 clones, around 90% being singletons. Material for sequencing was peripheral blood. This TCR derives from a woman aged 60-70 years with active or convalescent COVID-19.

In DNA form, the CDR3 reads TGTGCCAGCAGTTTCGGCGGGACGCCACAGACTGAAGCTTTCTTT. Amino acid sequence: CASSFGGTPQTEAFF. This chain joins TRBV6-2 or TRBV6-3 and TRBJ1-1, with D possibly matching TRBD1 (5 bases). V shed 4 bases and J shed 5 bases, with 17 bases lying between them. The CDR3 loop spans 15 amino acids. CDR1 and CDR2 from the germline V gene are MNHEY and SVGEGT.